The source of this T cell receptor beta chain is a study of CD8 T cell repertoires and HIV-1 epitope variants. On the study more broadly: Each of Twenty-five Gag and Nef epitope peptides stimulated a separate culture. Controls included no peptide, Ebola AY9 epitope, and a CMV, EBV, flu pool. The study, taken as a whole, reports: Roughly nine antigen-specific TCR beta clonotypes were found; about six seemed cross-reactive to variants.

Of note for this clone: Its antigen remains unidentified.

The length of the CDR3 is 12 residues. With 6 bases removed from V and 9 bases from J, the gap between germline ends came to 17 bases. Per the germline V gene, CDR1 is SQVTM and CDR2 is ANQGSEA. Clones were read by immunoSEQ multiplex PCR, and TCRdb kept only the in-frame ones, dropping some. This repertoire shows roughly 100,000 clones, around 75% found once; its top ten account for around 25%. The V and J genes are TRBV29-1 and TRBJ1-2, with a possible D match to TRBD1 (5 bases). The sequence was obtained from a male donor with HIV. Input material: uncultured baseline CD8+ T cells from peripheral blood mononuclear cells (PBMCs). CDR3 protein: CSVRSGDRSYTF. CDR3 DNA: TGCAGCGTGAGGTCGGGGGATCGGAGCTACACCTTC.